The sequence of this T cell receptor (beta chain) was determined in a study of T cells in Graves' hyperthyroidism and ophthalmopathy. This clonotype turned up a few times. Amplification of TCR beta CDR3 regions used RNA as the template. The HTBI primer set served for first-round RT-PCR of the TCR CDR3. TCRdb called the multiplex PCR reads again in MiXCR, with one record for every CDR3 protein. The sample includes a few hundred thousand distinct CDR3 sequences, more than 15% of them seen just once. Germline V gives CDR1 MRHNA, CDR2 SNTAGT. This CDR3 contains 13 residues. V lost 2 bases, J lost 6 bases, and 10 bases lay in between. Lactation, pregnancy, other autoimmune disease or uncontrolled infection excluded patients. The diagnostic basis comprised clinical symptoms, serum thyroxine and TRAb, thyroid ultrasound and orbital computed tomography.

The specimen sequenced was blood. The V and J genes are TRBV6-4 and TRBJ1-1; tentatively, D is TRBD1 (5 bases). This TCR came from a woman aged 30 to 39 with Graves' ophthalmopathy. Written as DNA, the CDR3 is TGTGCCAGCAGTGACGGTGAACAGGCTGAAGCTTTCTTT. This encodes CASSDGEQAEAFF.